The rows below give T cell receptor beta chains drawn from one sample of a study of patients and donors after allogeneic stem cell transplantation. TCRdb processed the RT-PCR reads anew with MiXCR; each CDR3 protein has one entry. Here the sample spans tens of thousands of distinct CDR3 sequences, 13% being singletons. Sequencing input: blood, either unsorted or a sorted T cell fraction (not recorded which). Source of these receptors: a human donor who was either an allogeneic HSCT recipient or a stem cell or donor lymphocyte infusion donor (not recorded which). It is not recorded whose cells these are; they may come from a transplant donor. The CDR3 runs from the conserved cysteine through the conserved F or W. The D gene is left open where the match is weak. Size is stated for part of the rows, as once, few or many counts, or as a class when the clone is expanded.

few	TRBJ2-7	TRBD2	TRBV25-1	TGTGCCAGCAGTGACGCCCGGGGGGGCTACGAGCAGTACTTC	CASSDARGGYEQYF
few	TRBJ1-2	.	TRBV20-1	TGCAGTGCTAGGGGGAATTCTGCTGGAGACTATGGCTACACCTTC	CSARGNSAGDYGYTF
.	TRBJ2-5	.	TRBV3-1	TGTGCCAGCAGCCTTGTAGCCCAGGGGTTGGGAGAGACCCAGTACTTC	CASSLVAQGLGETQYF
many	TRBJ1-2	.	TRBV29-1	TGCAGCGTTGAATTGGGGGTGAACTATGGCTACACCTTC	CSVELGVNYGYTF
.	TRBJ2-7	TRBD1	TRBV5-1	TGCGCCAGCAGCTCACAGGGGGCCCGTTTCTACGAGCAGTACTTC	CASSSQGARFYEQYF
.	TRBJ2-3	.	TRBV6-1	TGTGCCAGCAGTGACAGACAACGAGATACGCAGTATTTT	CASSDRQRDTQYF
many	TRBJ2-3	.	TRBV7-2	TGTGCCAGCAGAGCACCTCGGGGGCTCGAGGCAGATACGCAGTATTTT	CASRAPRGLEADTQYF
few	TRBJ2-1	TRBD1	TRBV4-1	TGCGCCAGCAGCCAAGATGGGACAGGGGGCCTTTGGCAGTTCTTC	CASSQDGTGGLWQFF
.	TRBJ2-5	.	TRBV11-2	TGTGCCAGCAGCCCCAGAGCCAGCCAAGAGACCCAGTACTTC	CASSPRASQETQYF
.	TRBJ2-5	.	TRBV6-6	TGTGCCAGCAGTCCTATGTGGGGGATTGAAGAGACCCAGTACTTC	CASSPMWGIEETQYF
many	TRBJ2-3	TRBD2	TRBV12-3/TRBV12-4	TGTGCCAGCAGTTGGACTAGCGGGATCCCCGGGACAGATACGCAGTATTTT	CASSWTSGIPGTDTQYF
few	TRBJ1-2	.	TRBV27	TGTGCCAGCAGTTCCCGATCTAACTATGGCTACACCTTC	CASSSRSNYGYTF
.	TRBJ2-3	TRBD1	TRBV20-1	TGCAGTGCTAGAGATTTGTTCCAGGGGGAATCAGATACGCAGTATTTT	CSARDLFQGESDTQYF
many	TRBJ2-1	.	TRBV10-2	TGCGCCAGCCGTTCCGGGGACTCCTACAATGAGCAGTTCTTC	CASRSGDSYNEQFF
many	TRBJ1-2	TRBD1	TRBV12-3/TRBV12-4	TGTGCCAGCAGTTTCTCGCCAGGGGGATACTATGGCTACACCTTC	CASSFSPGGYYGYTF
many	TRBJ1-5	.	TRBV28	TGTGCCAGCAGTTTTCCGAGCAATCAGCCCCAGCATTTT	CASSFPSNQPQHF
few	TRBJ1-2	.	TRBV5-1	TGCGCCAGCAGCTTGGGAGAGGCAGGGCCAGGGTTTGCCTATGGCTACACCTTC	CASSLGEAGPGFAYGYTF
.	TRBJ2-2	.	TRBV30	TGTGCCTGGAGAACCGGGGAGCTGTTTTTT	CAWRTGELFF
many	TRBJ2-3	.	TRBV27	TGTGCCAGCAGTTTATCGAAGGGCCCGCGGGATACGCAGTATTTT	CASSLSKGPRDTQYF
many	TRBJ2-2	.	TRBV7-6	TGTGCCAGCAGCTCCCGGACGGATCCCAACTGGGAGCTGTTTTTT	CASSSRTDPNWELFF
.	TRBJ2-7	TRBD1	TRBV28	TGTGCCAGCAGTTTAAAAGACTACAGGGGATCCTACTACGAGCAGTACTTC	CASSLKDYRGSYYEQYF
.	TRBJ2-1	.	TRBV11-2	TGTGCCAGCAGCTCGAAAAGAGGAGAGACCTCCTACAATGAGCAGTTCTTC	CASSSKRGETSYNEQFF
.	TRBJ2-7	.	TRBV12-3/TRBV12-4	TGTGCCAGCAGTTTATTGGACTCCACTATTTACGAGCAGTACTTC	CASSLLDSTIYEQYF
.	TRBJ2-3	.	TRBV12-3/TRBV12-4	TGTGCCAGCAGTTTAATAGATACGCAGTATTTT	CASSLIDTQYF
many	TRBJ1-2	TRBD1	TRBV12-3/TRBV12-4	TGTGCCAGCAGCCCACAGGGGAACTATGGCTACACCTTC	CASSPQGNYGYTF
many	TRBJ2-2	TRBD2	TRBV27	TGTGCCAGCAGTGGGGCTAGCGGAACGACCACCGGGGAGCTGTTTTTT	CASSGASGTTTGELFF
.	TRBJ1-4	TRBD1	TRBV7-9	TGTGCCAGCAGGTGGACAGGACATAATGAAAAACTGTTTTTT	CASRWTGHNEKLFF
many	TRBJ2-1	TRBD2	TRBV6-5	TGTGCCAGCAGCCTGACTAGCGGGTCCTACAATGAGCAGTTCTTC	CASSLTSGSYNEQFF
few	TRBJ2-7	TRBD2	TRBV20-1	TGCAGTGCTCCTCTAGCGGGAGTGCTTTACGAGCAGTACTTC	CSAPLAGVLYEQYF
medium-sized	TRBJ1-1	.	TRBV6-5	TGTGCCAGCGGCAGGAGCACCTGGTCCACTGAAGCTTTCTTT	CASGRSTWSTEAFF
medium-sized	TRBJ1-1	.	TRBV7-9	TGTGCCAGCAGCTTAGCGGGCCCTGAAGCTTTCTTT	CASSLAGPEAFF
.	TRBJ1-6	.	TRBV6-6	TGTGCCAGCAGTTACTCTAGCGATTCACCCCTCCACTTT	CASSYSSDSPLHF
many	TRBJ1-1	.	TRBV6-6	TGTGCCAGCAGTTACCTAGGAGACACTGAAGCTTTCTTT	CASSYLGDTEAFF
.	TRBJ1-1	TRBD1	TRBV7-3	TGTGCCAGCAGCTGGACAGGGCCTAACACTGAAGCTTTCTTT	CASSWTGPNTEAFF
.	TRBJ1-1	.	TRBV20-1	TGCAGTGCCCGTGGCAGGGTGTTGGTCTCTGAAGCTTTCTTT	CSARGRVLVSEAFF
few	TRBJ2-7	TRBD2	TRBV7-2	TGTGCCAGCACTCCCGGCGGGACTATGACCTACGAGCAGTACTTC	CASTPGGTMTYEQYF
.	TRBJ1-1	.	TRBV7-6	TGTGCCAGCAGCTTAGCTGGGCAGGTAAACACTGAAGCTTTCTTT	CASSLAGQVNTEAFF
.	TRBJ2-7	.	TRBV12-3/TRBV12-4	TGTGCCAGCAGCGACGTGAACTCATACTACGAGCAGTACTTC	CASSDVNSYYEQYF
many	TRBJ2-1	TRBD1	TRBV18	TGTGCCAGCTCACCGGCGGGACAGGGGGTGGCGACCTACAATGAGCAGTTCTTC	CASSPAGQGVATYNEQFF
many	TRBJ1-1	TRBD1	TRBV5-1	TGCGCCAGCAGCTTGGGGACAGGGACGAACACTGAAGCTTTCTTT	CASSLGTGTNTEAFF
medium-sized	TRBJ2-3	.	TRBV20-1	TGCAGTGCTAACCGGGACTATACGCAGTATTTT	CSANRDYTQYF
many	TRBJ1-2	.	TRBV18	TGTGCCAGCTCATCGACAGATACCTATGGCTACACCTTC	CASSSTDTYGYTF